This T cell receptor (beta chain) was sequenced in a study of long-term antiretroviral therapy in people with HIV (dated by TCRdb to 2021 to 2024). Describing the broader study: The earliest samples were collected about a decade before the 2015 WHO recommendation for immediate ART, when ART was typically delayed until CD4 counts fell. A retrospective serial study tested whether ART initiation and durable HIV suppression were associated with changes in peripheral blood TRB repertoire composition and diversity. A total of roughly 200 cryopreserved PBMC samples came from 25 to 35 adults with confirmed HIV infection and were collected serially over a mean of roughly six years (range 1-12). Eleven of the 30 participants with HIV were female. No cross-contamination during QIAcube processing was seen in test extractions of a monoclonal T-cell line run alongside 25 to 35 polyclonal samples.

General conclusions and limits of the study: Starting ART was linked to a significant rise in TRB diversity, yet even after long-term ART the diversity remained significantly lower than in transplant donor controls. Narrower CDR3 length ranges were observed in HIV repertoires than in controls, and an antigen-experienced repertoire with only a slight naive shift after ART was suggested by the network structure. Limited PBMC availability meant only the TCR beta chain was sequenced, without alpha chain pairing. Inferences about post-ART repertoire changes are limited because no data were available on ART adherence, viral resistance or therapy changes. Unsorted PBMC were profiled instead of sorted CD4+ and CD8+ T cells because pre-ART samples had limited cell numbers. Samples dated from about 2004 to 2018, and the ART regimens used may be less effective than current ones. At every time point, the repertoire was dominated by expanded TRB clones first identified before ART initiation, although this dominance fluctuated and, in many PLHIV, declined after ART.

Participants were included only if at least one PBMC sample before ART initiation and at least two post-ART samples were available. Every participant with HIV received treatment in the United States of America. Cryopreserved samples of about 1-10 million PBMC were thawed and washed before DNA extraction. At the time of the earliest PBMC sample, participants with HIV were aged between roughly 20 and 54 years. PBMC samples from each participant spanned 1-4 timepoints before ART initiation and 2-8 timepoints after ART initiation, with a median of 7 samples. For every participant, serial HIV viral load, CD4+ T-cell count, ART history and demographic data were obtained. Genomic DNA was extracted from unsorted PBMC with a Qiagen kit on a QIAcube, processed in batches of 12 samples. On this clone itself: Its cognate antigen has yet to be identified. At one of its ends the junction is not consistent with the germline gene, which may arise from a read error.

The immunoSEQ hsTCRB v3.0 assay was used at survey level resolution to sequence the TRB variable region. The targeted TRB sequencing depth was about 40,000-55,000 T-cell genomes per sample. Pooled TRB libraries were sequenced on an Illumina MiSeq with a v3 150-cycle kit. From the authors' description of their analysis: Analysis of repertoires was carried out in R inside a reproducible Nextflow workflow spanning QC, data transformation and analysis. Custom analyses were implemented in LymphoSeq2, an R package for AIRR-Seq data exploration. After excluding several samples that yielded fewer than 5000 total TRB sequences, approximately 170 HIV repertoires remained for analysis. Among the roughly 190 retained HIV repertoires, about 57 were collected before ART initiation and approximately 130 were collected after ART initiation. Repertoires were downsampled to 5000 TRB nucleotide sequences, with summary statistics averaged over 100 downsampling iterations. TRB sequences were retained for analysis only if CDR3 regions of at least seven amino acids were present. Diversity was assessed using a clonality score derived from Shannon entropy and using the Gini coefficient. Repertoire networks linked the top 5000 CDR3 amino acid sequences whenever two sequences differed by an edit distance of one. GLIPH2 predicted antigen specificity groups and MHC restriction for TRB CDR3 amino acid sequences. To flag known CMV, EBV, HIV or tissue antigen associations, CDR3 amino acid sequences were matched against VDJdb and McPAS-TCR. Pre-ART, post-ART and control groups were compared with Wilcoxon signed-rank tests and Holm-Bonferroni correction. The table comes from immuneACCESS by way of TCRdb, which keeps in-frame sequences with V and J called. Part of the clones is missing from these tables; in studies checked, under half for an unresolved V gene and the rest for unknown reasons. The V and J calls and clone size are taken from that table; D and trimming were inferred from the DNA. The sample has approximately 13,000 clones on record, over 70% of them singletons. In total, the top ten clones hold about a fifth of the sample.

Inclusive of the bounding cysteine and phenylalanine, the CDR3 is 16 residues long. CDR3 DNA is the only sequence kept; it has 48 bases, read in frame from the first base. CDR1 and CDR2, looked up from the germline V gene, are SGHVS and FQNEAQ. Recombination linked TRBV7-8 to TRBJ1-3, with the identity of the D gene unclear. The sample here was unsorted PBMCs, taken 1.3 years before starting antiretroviral therapy. This clonotype was sampled from a man between 40 and 49 years old with HIV. CDR3 region: CATSKGGVTSGNTIYF. The sequence in DNA is TGTGCCACCAGCAAAGGCGGAGTAACCTCTGGAAACACCATATATTTT. Reference TRBV7-8 and TRBJ1-3 proteins supply the regions before and after the CDR3; the full variable domain is: GAGVSQSPRYKVAKRGQDVALRCDPISGHVSLFWYQQALGQGPEFLTYFQNEAQLDKSGLPSDRFFAERPEGSVSTLKIQRTQQEDSAVYLCATSKGGVTSGNTIYFGEGSWLTVV.